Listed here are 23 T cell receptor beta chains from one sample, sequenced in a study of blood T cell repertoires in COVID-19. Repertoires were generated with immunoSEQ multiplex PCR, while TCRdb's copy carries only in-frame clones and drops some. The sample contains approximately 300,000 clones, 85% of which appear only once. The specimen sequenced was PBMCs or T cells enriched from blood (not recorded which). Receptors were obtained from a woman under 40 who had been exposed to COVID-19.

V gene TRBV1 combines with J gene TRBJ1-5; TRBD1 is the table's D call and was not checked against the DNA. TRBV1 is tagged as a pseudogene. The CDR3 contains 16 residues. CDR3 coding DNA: TGCACCAGCAGCCAGGGGGACAGGGGGCTTCCTCAGCCCCAGCATTTT. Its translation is CTSSQGDRGLPQPQHF.

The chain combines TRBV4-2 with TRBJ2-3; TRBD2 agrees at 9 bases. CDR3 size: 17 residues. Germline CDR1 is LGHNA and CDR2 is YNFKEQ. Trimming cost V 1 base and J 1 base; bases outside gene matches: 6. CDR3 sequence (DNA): TGTGCCAGCAGCCAAGGAACCAGCGGGGGGCGCACAGATACGCAGTATTTT. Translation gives CASSQGTSGGRTDTQYF.

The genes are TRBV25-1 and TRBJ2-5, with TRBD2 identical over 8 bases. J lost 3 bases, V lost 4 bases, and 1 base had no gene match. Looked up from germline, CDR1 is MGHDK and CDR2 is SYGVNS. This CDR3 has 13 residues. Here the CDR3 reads CASSAGGKETQYF. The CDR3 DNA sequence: TGTGCCAGCAGTGCGGGAGGGAAAGAGACCCAGTACTTC. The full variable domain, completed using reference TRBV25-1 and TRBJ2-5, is EADIYQTPRYLVIGTGKKITLECSQTMGHDKMYWYQQDPGMELHLIHYSYGVNSTEKGDLSSESTVSRIRTEHFPLTLESARPSHTSQYLCASSAGGKETQYFGPGTRLLVL.

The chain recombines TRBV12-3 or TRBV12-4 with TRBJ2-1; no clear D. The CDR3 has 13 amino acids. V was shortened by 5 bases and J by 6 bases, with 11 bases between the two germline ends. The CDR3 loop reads CASSDAGPNEQFF. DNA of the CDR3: TGTGCCAGCAGTGACGCAGGCCCCAATGAGCAGTTCTTC.

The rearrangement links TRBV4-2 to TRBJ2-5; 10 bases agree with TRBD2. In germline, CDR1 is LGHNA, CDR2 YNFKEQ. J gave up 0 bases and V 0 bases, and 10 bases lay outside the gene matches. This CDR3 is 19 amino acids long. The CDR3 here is CASSQDHLAGAPYQETQYF. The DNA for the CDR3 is TGTGCCAGCAGCCAAGATCATCTAGCGGGGGCTCCCTACCAAGAGACCCAGTACTTC.

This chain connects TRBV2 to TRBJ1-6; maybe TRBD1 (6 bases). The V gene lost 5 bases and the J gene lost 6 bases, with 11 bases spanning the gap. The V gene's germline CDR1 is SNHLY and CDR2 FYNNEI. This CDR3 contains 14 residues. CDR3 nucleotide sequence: TGTGCCAGCAGTAAAGGGACAAGTAATTCACCCCTCCACTTT. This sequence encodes CASSKGTSNSPLHF.

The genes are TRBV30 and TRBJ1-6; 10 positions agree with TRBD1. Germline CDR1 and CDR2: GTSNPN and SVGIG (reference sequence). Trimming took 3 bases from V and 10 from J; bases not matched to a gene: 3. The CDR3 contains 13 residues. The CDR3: CAWRGTGVSPLHF. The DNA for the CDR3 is TGTGCCTGGAGAGGGACAGGGGTATCACCCCTCCACTTT.

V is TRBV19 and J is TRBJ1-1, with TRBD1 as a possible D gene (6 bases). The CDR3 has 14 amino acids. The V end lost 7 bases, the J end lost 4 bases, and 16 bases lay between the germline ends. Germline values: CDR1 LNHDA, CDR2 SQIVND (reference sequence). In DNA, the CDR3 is TGTGCCAGTAACGAGGGGGGGGCGGCCACTGAAGCTTTCTTT. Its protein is CASNEGGAATEAFF.

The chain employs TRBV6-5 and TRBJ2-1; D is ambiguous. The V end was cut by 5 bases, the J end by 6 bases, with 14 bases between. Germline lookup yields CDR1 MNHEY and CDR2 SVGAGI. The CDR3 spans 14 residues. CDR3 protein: CASSPSRPGNEQFF. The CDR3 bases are TGTGCCAGCAGTCCAAGTCGGCCGGGCAATGAGCAGTTCTTC.

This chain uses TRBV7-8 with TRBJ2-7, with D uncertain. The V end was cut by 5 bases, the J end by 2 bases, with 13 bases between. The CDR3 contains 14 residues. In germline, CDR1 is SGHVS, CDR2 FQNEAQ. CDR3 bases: TGTGCCAGCAGCGCAACACCGTCCGCCTACGAGCAGTACTTC. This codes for CASSATPSAYEQYF.

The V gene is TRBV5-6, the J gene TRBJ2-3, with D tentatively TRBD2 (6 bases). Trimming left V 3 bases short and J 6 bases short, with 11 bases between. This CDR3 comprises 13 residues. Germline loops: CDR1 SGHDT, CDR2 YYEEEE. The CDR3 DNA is TGTGCCAGCAGCTGGGAACGGGGGGATACGCAGTATTTT. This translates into CASSWERGDTQYF.

This chain's CDR3 is CASSPGGTVDYGYTF. The CDR3 nucleotides read TGTGCCAGCAGCCCGGGGGGGACGGTGGACTATGGCTACACCTTC. This chain connects TRBV5-4 to TRBJ1-2; tentatively, D is TRBD1 (5 bases). Germline V CDR1 and CDR2: SGHNT, YYREEE (reference sequence). The CDR3 extends over 15 amino acids. Trimming took off 4 bases at V and 3 bases at J, with 16 bases between the two ends.

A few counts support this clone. Written as DNA, the CDR3 is TGTGCCAGCAGAGGACTAGCGGGAGGGAATGAGCAGTTCTTC. It yields the protein CASRGLAGGNEQFF. The gene calls are TRBV27 and TRBJ2-1; 15 bases line up with TRBD2. The germline V gene encodes CDR1 MNHEY and CDR2 SMNVEV (reference sequence). This CDR3 has 14 residues. The V gene end was trimmed by 6 bases and the J gene end by 7 bases; junction bases not matched to a gene: 1.

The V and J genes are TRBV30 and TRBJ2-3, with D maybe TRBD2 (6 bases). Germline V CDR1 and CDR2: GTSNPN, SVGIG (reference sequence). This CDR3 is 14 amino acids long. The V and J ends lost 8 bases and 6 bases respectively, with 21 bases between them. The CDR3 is CAGYFGGFLDTQYF. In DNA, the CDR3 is TGTGCCGGTTACTTCGGGGGATTTCTTGATACGCAGTATTTT.

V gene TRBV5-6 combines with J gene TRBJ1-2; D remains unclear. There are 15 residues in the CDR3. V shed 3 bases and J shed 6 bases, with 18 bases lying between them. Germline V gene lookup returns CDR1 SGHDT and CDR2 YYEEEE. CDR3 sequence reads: CASSSPAEGSHGYTF. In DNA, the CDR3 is TGTGCCAGCAGCTCTCCAGCCGAGGGAAGTCATGGCTACACCTTC.

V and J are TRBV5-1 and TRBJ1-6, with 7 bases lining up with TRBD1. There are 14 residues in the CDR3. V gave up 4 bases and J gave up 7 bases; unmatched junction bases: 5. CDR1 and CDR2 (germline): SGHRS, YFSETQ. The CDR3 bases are TGCGCCAGCAGCGACGTGACAGGGAATTCACCCCTCCACTTT. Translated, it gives CASSDVTGNSPLHF. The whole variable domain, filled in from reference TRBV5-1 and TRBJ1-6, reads KAGVTQTPRYLIKTRGQQVTLSCSPISGHRSVSWYQQTPGQGLQFLFEYFSETQRNKGNFPGRFSGRQFSNSRSEMNVSTLELGDSALYLCASSDVTGNSPLHFGNGTRLTVT.

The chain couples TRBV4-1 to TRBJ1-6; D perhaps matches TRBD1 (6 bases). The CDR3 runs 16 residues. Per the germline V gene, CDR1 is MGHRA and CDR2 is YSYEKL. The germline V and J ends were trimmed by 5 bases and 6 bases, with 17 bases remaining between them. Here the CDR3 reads CASSSPQGRSNSPLHF. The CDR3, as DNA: TGCGCCAGCAGCTCCCCACAGGGAAGGTCTAATTCACCCCTCCACTTT.

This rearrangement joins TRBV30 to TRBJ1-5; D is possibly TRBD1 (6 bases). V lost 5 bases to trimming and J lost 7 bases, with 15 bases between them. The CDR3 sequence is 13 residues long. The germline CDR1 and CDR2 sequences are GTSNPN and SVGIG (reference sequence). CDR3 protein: CAWRPGVSQPQHF. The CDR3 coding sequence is TGTGCCTGGCGCCCAGGGGTATCCCAGCCCCAGCATTTT. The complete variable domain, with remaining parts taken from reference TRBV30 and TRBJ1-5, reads SQTIHQWPATLVQPVGSPLSLECTVEGTSNPNLYWYRQAAGRGLQLLFYSVGIGQISSEVPQNLSASRPQDRQFILSSKKLLLSDSGFYLCAWRPGVSQPQHFGDGTRLSIL.

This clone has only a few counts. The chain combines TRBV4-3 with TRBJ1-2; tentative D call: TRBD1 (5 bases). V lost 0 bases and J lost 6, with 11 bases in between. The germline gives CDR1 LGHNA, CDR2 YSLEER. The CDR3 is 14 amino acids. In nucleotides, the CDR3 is TGCGCCAGCAGCCAAGATCGGTCAGGGAATGGCTACACCTTC. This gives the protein CASSQDRSGNGYTF.

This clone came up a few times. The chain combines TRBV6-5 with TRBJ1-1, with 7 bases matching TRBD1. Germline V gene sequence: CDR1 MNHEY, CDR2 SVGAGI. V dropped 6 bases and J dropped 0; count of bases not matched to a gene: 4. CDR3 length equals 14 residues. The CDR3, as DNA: TGTGCCAGCAGACCGGGACAGTTGAACACTGAAGCTTTCTTT. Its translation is CASRPGQLNTEAFF.

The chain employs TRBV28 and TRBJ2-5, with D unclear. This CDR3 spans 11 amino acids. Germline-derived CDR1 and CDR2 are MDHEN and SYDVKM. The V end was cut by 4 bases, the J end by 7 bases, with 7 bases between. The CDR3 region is CASSSSGTQYF. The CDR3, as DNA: TGTGCCAGCAGTTCGTCAGGGACCCAGTACTTC.

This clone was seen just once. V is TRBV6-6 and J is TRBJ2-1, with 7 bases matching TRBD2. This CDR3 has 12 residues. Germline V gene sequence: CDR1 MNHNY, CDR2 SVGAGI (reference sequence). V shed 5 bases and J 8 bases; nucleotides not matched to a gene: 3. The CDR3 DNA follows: TGTGCCAGCAGTCTAGCGGAGTATGAGCAGTTCTTC. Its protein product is CASSLAEYEQFF.

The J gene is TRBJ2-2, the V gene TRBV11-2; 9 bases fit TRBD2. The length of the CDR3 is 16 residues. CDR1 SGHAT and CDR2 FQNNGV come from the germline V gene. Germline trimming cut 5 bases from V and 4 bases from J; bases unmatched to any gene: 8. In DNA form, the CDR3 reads TGTGCCAGCAGCCCGATAGCGGGGGTCGCCACCGGGGAGCTGTTTTTT. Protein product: CASSPIAGVATGELFF.